This T cell receptor (beta chain) was sequenced during a study of cytomegalovirus exposure and HLA in healthy donors. Notes on the study in general: In a later analysis, TCR beta V- and J-gene trimming showed a link to a missense DCLRE1C variant. In vitro data verified three CMV-associated chains as specific for CMV antigens.

This clone appeared once. Its target is unknown. The PCR made use of 60 Vbeta and 13 Jbeta primers. The method was immunoSEQ multiplex PCR; TCRdb's version includes in-frame clones alone and lacks a portion of them. The table lists 200,000 to 250,000 clones, roughly 84% of them singletons. Germline CDR1 reads MNHEY; CDR2 reads SMNVEV (reference sequence). V was cut by 3 bases and J by 0 bases, with 5 bases left in between. This CDR3 spans 13 amino acids. The TCR comes from a human donor in good health. The rearrangement joins TRBV27 to TRBJ1-1; no firm D call. Sample: PBMCs. The CDR3 region is CASSFYLNTEAFF. As DNA, the CDR3 is TGTGCCAGCAGTTTTTATTTGAACACTGAAGCTTTCTTT.